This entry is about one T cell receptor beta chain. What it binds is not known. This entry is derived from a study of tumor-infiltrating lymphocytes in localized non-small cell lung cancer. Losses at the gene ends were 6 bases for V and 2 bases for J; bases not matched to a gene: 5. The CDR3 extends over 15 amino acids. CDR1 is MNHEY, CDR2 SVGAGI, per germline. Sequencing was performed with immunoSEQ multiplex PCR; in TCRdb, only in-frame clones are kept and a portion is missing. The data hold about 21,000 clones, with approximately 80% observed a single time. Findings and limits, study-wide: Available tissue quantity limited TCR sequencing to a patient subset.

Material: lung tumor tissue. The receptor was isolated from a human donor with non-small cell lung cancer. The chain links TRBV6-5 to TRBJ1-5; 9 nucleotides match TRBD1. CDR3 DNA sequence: TGTGCCAGCAGGGAGGACAGGGGAGGCAATCAGCCCCAGCATTTT. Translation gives CASREDRGGNQPQHF.